This T cell receptor (beta chain) appears in the sequencing data of a study of T cells after yellow fever vaccination. About the research overall: Preparation of the low-cell-number fractions used SMART-Seq v4 Ultra Low Input. Study results and caveats: Some clonotypes, a small share, were shared between CD4 and CD8 compartments. Clones from primary vaccination mostly reappeared after the booster (about 97% CD4, around 90% CD8).

A few counts support this clonotype. Antigen specificity is unknown. Researchers made TCR cDNA using 5'RACE template switching, and this step added a universal primer site and UMIs. MiXCR, applied by TCRdb to the 5' RACE reads, yields one record per CDR3 protein. The sample lists 300,000 to 400,000 distinct CDR3 sequences; approximately 12% were seen once. Germline-derived CDR1 and CDR2 are DFQATT and SNEGSKA (reference sequence). V lost 1 base and J 1 base, leaving 5 bases between the germline ends. The CDR3 contains 14 residues. The specimen comprised CD4+ T cells sorted from PBMCs, sampled 15 days after the yellow fever booster vaccination. This sequence originates from a man aged 18 to 29 who received the YFV17D yellow fever vaccine. The rearrangement uses TRBV20-1 and TRBJ2-6; no firm D call. CDR3 loop: CSARVGSGANVLTF. The CDR3 nucleotides are TGCAGTGCTAGAGTGGGGTCTGGGGCCAACGTCCTGACTTTC.